Listed below are T cell receptor beta chains from one sample, sequenced in a study of blood T cell repertoires in COVID-19. Method: immunoSEQ multiplex PCR; TCRdb's copy keeps in-frame clones and lacks some. The sample includes 100,000 to 120,000 clones, approximately 90% of them seen just once. Specimen: peripheral blood. The origin of the receptors is a woman in her forties or fifties with acute or convalescent COVID-19. CDR3s include the opening cysteine and the closing phenylalanine or tryptophan. A D gene is named only where the DNA matches it firmly. Clone size appears in some rows only: once, few, many, or a class for an expanded clone.

D: -
size: -
J: TRBJ1-1
V: TRBV11-2
CDR3: CASSLRGIPTTEAFF
DNA: TGTGCCAGCAGCTTAAGGGGGATCCCAACAACTGAAGCTTTCTTT

D: -
size: -
J: TRBJ2-7
V: TRBV4-3
CDR3: CASSQVGGQKAYEQYF
DNA: TGCGCCAGCAGCCAAGTTGGGGGCCAAAAGGCCTACGAGCAGTACTTC

D: TRBD1
size: -
J: TRBJ2-1
V: TRBV7-9
CDR3: CASSLTGSNEQFF
DNA: TGTGCCAGCAGCCTGACAGGGTCGAATGAGCAGTTCTTC

D: TRBD1
size: -
J: TRBJ2-3
V: TRBV7-2
CDR3: CASSFRQGDTDTQYF
DNA: TGTGCCAGCAGCTTTCGACAGGGCGACACAGATACGCAGTATTTT

D: TRBD1
size: -
J: TRBJ1-6
V: TRBV12-3/TRBV12-4
CDR3: CASSLERQGSLHF
DNA: TGTGCCAGCAGTTTAGAGAGACAGGGGTCCCTCCACTTT

D: -
size: -
J: TRBJ1-2
V: TRBV14
CDR3: CASSPGSYGYTF
DNA: TGTGCCAGCAGCCCCGGGTCCTATGGCTACACCTTC

D: TRBD1
size: -
J: TRBJ1-2
V: TRBV24-1
CDR3: CATRGTGLNGYTF
DNA: TGTGCCACCAGGGGGACAGGGTTAAATGGCTACACCTTC

D: TRBD2
size: once
J: TRBJ2-5
V: TRBV7-6
CDR3: CASSASKTSGRSQETQYF
DNA: TGTGCCAGCAGCGCATCGAAGACTAGCGGGAGGTCCCAAGAGACCCAGTACTTC

D: TRBD1
size: -
J: TRBJ1-6
V: TRBV5-1
CDR3: CASSPETTGGYSPLHF
DNA: TGCGCCAGCAGCCCGGAAACGACAGGGGGTTATTCACCCCTCCACTTT

D: TRBD1
size: -
J: TRBJ1-6
V: TRBV18
CDR3: CASSPDRGGSPLHF
DNA: TGTGCCAGCTCACCGGACAGGGGGGGTTCACCCCTCCACTTT

D: TRBD1
size: -
J: TRBJ2-1
V: TRBV19
CDR3: CASNDRGSYNEQFF
DNA: TGTGCCAGCAACGACAGGGGCTCCTACAATGAGCAGTTCTTC

D: -
size: -
J: TRBJ2-2
V: TRBV5-1
CDR3: CASSLIGDGGELFF
DNA: TGCGCCAGCAGCTTGATCGGTGACGGGGGGGAGCTGTTTTTT

D: TRBD2
size: once
J: TRBJ2-7
V: TRBV25-1
CDR3: CASKTSGAYEQYF
DNA: TGTGCCAGCAAAACTAGCGGGGCCTACGAGCAGTACTTC

D: TRBD2
size: -
J: TRBJ2-2
V: TRBV3-1/TRBV3-2
CDR3: CASSPTPGTSMSGELFF
DNA: TGTGCCAGCAGCCCTACTCCCGGGACTAGTATGTCGGGGGAGCTGTTTTTT

D: -
size: -
J: TRBJ1-4
V: TRBV10-3
CDR3: CAAAGATNEKLFF
DNA: TGTGCCGCAGCAGGTGCAACTAATGAAAAACTGTTTTTT

D: TRBD1
size: -
J: TRBJ1-2
V: TRBV5-4
CDR3: CASSSGQGIRSNYGYTF
DNA: TGTGCCAGCAGCTCGGGACAGGGGATCCGTTCCAACTATGGCTACACCTTC

D: TRBD1
size: -
J: TRBJ1-5
V: TRBV24-1
CDR3: CATSDESGGLGQPQHF
DNA: TGTGCCACCAGTGATGAGTCAGGGGGCCTGGGTCAGCCCCAGCATTTT

D: -
size: -
J: TRBJ1-2
V: TRBV28
CDR3: CASSRTGYGYTF
DNA: TGTGCCAGCAGTCGAACGGGTTATGGCTACACCTTC

D: -
size: -
J: TRBJ1-1
V: TRBV7-2
CDR3: CASSVREALTEAFF
DNA: TGTGCCAGCAGCGTCAGGGAAGCTTTAACTGAAGCTTTCTTT

D: -
size: -
J: TRBJ1-2
V: TRBV4-1
CDR3: CASSQVRQAGYGYTF
DNA: TGCGCCAGCAGCCAAGTAAGACAGGCGGGCTATGGCTACACCTTC

D: TRBD1
size: -
J: TRBJ2-5
V: TRBV5-4
CDR3: CASSLQGVRETQYF
DNA: TGTGCCAGCAGCTTGCAGGGGGTGAGGGAGACCCAGTACTTC

D: -
size: -
J: TRBJ2-2
V: TRBV3-1/TRBV3-2
CDR3: CASSQQGRNTGELFF
DNA: TGTGCCAGCAGCCAGCAGGGAAGAAACACCGGGGAGCTGTTTTTT

D: -
size: -
J: TRBJ1-6
V: TRBV7-6
CDR3: CASRQNKEFNSPLHF
DNA: TGTGCCAGCAGGCAAAACAAGGAGTTCAATTCACCCCTCCACTTT

D: TRBD1
size: -
J: TRBJ1-5
V: TRBV2
CDR3: CASTGTGGTGSYSNQPQHF
DNA: TGTGCCAGCACCGGGACAGGGGGCACCGGGTCTTATAGCAATCAGCCCCAGCATTTT

D: TRBD1
size: -
J: TRBJ1-4
V: TRBV5-1
CDR3: CASSFTGGNEKLFF
DNA: TGCGCCAGCAGCTTTACAGGGGGCAATGAAAAACTGTTTTTT

D: -
size: -
J: TRBJ1-1
V: TRBV7-9
CDR3: CASSLGNRAMNTEAFF
DNA: TGTGCCAGCAGCTTAGGGAACAGGGCTATGAACACTGAAGCTTTCTTT

D: TRBD1
size: -
J: TRBJ1-5
V: TRBV27
CDR3: CASSITGESSNQPQHF
DNA: TGTGCCAGCAGTATAACAGGGGAGTCTAGCAATCAGCCCCAGCATTTT

D: -
size: -
J: TRBJ2-4
V: TRBV30
CDR3: CAWSETRDIQYF
DNA: TGTGCCTGGAGTGAGACTCGAGACATTCAGTACTTC

D: -
size: -
J: TRBJ1-1
V: TRBV28
CDR3: CASSLWGETEAFF
DNA: TGTGCCAGCAGTTTATGGGGCGAGACTGAAGCTTTCTTT

D: -
size: -
J: TRBJ1-3
V: TRBV7-9
CDR3: CASSSPSTGNTIYF
DNA: TGTGCCAGCAGCTCCCCTTCAACAGGAAACACCATATATTTT

D: -
size: -
J: TRBJ2-7
V: TRBV28
CDR3: CASSPGTFGYEQYF
DNA: TGTGCCAGCAGTCCCGGGACATTCGGCTACGAGCAGTACTTC

D: TRBD2
size: -
J: TRBJ2-7
V: TRBV15
CDR3: CATSRAGGGGFYEQYF
DNA: TGTGCCACCAGCAGGGCTGGGGGGGGAGGATTCTACGAGCAGTACTTC

D: TRBD2
size: -
J: TRBJ2-7
V: TRBV18
CDR3: CASSLASGGAWGTYEQYF
DNA: TGTGCCAGCTCCCTAGCTAGCGGGGGGGCCTGGGGCACGTACGAGCAGTACTTC